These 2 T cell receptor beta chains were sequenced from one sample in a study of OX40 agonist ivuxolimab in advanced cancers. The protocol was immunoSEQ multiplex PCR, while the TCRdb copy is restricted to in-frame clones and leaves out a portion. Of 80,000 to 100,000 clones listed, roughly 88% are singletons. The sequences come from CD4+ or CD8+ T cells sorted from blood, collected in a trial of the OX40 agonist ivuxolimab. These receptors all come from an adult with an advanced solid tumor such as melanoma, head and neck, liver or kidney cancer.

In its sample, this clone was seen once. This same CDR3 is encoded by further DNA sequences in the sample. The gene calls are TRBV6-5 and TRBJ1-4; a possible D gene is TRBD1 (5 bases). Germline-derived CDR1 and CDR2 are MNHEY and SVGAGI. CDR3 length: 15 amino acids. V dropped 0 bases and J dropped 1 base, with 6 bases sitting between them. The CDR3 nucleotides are TGTGCCAGCAGTTACTCAAGGGGAACTAATGAAAAACTGTTTTTT. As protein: CASSYSRGTNEKLFF.

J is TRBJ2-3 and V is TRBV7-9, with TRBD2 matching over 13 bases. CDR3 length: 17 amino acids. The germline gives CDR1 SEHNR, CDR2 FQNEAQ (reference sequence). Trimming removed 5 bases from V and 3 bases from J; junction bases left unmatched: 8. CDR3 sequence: CASSPKLAGGPTDTQYF. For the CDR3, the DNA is TGTGCCAGCAGCCCCAAACTAGCGGGAGGGCCGACAGATACGCAGTATTTT.